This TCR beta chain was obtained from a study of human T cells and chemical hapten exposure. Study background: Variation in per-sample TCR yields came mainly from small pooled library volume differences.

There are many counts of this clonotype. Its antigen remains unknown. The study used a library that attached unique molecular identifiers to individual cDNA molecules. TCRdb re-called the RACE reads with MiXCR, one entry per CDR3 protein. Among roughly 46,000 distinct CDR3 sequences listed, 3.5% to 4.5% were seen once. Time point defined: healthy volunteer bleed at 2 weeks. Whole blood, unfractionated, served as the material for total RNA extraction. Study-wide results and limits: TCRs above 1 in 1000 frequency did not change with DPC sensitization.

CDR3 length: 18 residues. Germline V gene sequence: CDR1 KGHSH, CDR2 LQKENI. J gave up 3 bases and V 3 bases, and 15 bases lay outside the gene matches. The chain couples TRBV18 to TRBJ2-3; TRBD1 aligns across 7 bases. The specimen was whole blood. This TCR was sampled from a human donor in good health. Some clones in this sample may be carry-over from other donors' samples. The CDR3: CASSPVPLTGKRTDTQYF. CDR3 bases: TGTGCCAGCTCACCCGTCCCCTTGACAGGGAAGAGGACAGATACGCAGTATTTT.